Given below is one T cell receptor (beta chain) in context. It has no known antigen specificity. The junction departs from germline at one end; a sequencing error may be responsible. These data belong to a study of blood T cells in healthy people across ages (dated by TCRdb to between 2014 and 2017). General notes on the study: Template switching captured roughly one uniquely barcoded TCR beta cDNA molecule per two T cells in model experiments. Using the same blood draw, the study looked at two additional independent replicas of 1 million unique cDNA reads for two donors, one aged 18 to 29 and the other aged 80 or older. The donors were divided into four age groups: young (average around 16 years), middle-aged (over 35), aged (approximately 62) and long-lived (roughly 86). To avoid experimental bias, donors of different ages were randomly spread across the sequencing lanes. Age-related changes in TCR beta repertoire diversity were measured in the study by deep sequencing normalized with unique cDNA molecular identifiers.

From a lookup of the germline V gene, CDR1 and CDR2 are SGHTA and FQGNSA. The CDR3, from cysteine to phenylalanine, totals 13 residues. The DNA shown is the 39-base CDR3, in frame from base 1. Study-level results and caveats: Estimates of total diversity based on one million sequenced T cells were regarded as lower bounds and as underestimates. As age increased, observed TCR beta diversity per million T cells dropped in a roughly linear way, and a significant reduction was already evident by age 40. Observed TCR beta diversity correlated strongly with the percentage of naive T cells measured by flow cytometry. Because the CMV infection status of the donors was unknown, age-related changes in expanded clonotypes may potentially have been confounded. Because profiling used bulk unsorted PBMCs, naive and antigen-experienced compartments could not be compared conclusively. Compared with the aged group, the long-lived group had more naive CD4+ T cells, fewer expanded clones and increased TCR diversity, suggesting age selection.

The donors were some 39 Caucasian individuals from Russia, aged roughly 6 to 100 years, who were systemically healthy. Roughly 10 milliliters of peripheral blood were collected from each donor into EDTA-treated Vacutainer tubes. Ficoll-Paque density-gradient centrifugation was used to isolate PBMCs, with at least 6.5 million per sample. Total RNA, at least 5 micrograms per sample, was extracted from PBMCs with Trizol reagent. For every donor, flow cytometry on a PBMC aliquot measured the percentage of naive CD45RAhigh/CD27high T cells. Libraries were built with 5' RACE. TCRdb names Illumina HiSeq 2500 as the instrument used. The second PCR ran for about 6 to 12 cycles and used a J-beta primer mix along with a sample-barcoded 5' primer. A unique molecular identifier was introduced onto each TCR beta cDNA molecule by a template-switch 5' adaptor carrying 12 random nucleotides. Each sample yielded at least 3 million CDR3-containing paired-end reads. All of the RNA was converted into first-strand cDNA using the Mint cDNA synthesis kit, with a TRBC-specific oligonucleotide serving as the primer. Following uracil-DNA glycosylase treatment, all cDNA underwent a first 18-cycle PCR with the universal primers M1SS and BC2_uni_R. In the source study's methods: Each sample was normalized by randomly selecting 1 million high-quality reads, each carrying a distinct molecular identifier. Instead of being binned into consensus sequences, reads that shared molecular identifiers were thrown out. MiTCR, run with a Q25 quality threshold and the strictest error-elimination algorithm, handled CDR3 identification, clonotype clustering and error correction. A nonparametric unseen species model with Euler transformation was used to estimate a lower bound on total TCR beta diversity. In TCRdb, the public reads were trimmed at Q25 with fastp and aligned with MiXCR, with productive beta chains retained. CDR3 protein duplicates are merged, each entry listing the most common genes and DNA. None of the V and J calls come from the authors' own analysis; TCRdb made them. Within this sample are more than 650,000 distinct CDR3 sequences, with approximately 53% of them counted one time only. The top ten clonotypes cover roughly 37% of the sample.

Here the chain combines TRBV7-2 and TRBJ2-5; the D gene may be TRBD1 or TRBD2, since each aligns over 6 bases. Sequencing was performed on blood. The TCR originated in a man older than 75 in good health. The CDR3 protein: CASSSGGLNGQYF. The base sequence is TGCGCCAGCAGCTCCGGGGGCCTAAACGGGCAGTACTTC.